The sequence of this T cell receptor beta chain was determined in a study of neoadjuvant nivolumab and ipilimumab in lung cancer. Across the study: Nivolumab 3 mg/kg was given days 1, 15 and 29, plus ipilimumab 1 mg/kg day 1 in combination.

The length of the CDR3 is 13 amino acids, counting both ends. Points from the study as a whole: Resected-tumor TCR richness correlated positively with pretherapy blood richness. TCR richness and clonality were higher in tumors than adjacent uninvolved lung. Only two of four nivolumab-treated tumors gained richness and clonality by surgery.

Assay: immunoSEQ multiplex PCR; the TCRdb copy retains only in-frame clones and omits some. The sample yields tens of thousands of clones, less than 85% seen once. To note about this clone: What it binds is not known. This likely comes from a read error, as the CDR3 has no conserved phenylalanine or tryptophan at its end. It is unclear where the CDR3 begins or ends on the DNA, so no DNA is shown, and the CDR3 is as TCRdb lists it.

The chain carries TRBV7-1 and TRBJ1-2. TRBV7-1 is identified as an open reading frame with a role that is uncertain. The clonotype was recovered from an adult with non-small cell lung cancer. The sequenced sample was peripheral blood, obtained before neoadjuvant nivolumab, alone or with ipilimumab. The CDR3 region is CASSRKDHEGKTY.